Detailed here is one T cell receptor (beta chain). The sample is drawn from a study of graft-versus-host responses after intestinal transplantation. Study summary: Anti-thymocyte globulin was used for induction in all recipients, who then took tacrolimus and steroids for about 3 years.

Germline V CDR1 and CDR2: SEHNR, FQNEAQ (reference sequence). Trimming removed 2 bases at V and 0 bases at J, with 8 bases between. The CDR3 length is 15 residues. Graft material was processed, releasing intraepithelial and lamina propria lymphocytes. This table comes from immunoSEQ multiplex PCR, and its TCRdb copy is limited to in-frame clones, with some not included. The sample lists around 4,800 clones, over 60% occurring once. This material consisted of ileum tissue, taken about 130 days after intestinal transplantation. This sequence originates from a human patient who received an intestinal transplant, so some T cells may come from the graft donor. The rearrangement links TRBV7-9 to TRBJ1-3, with a possible D match to TRBD1 (5 bases). CDR3 amino acids: CASSLSQGSGNTIYF. In nucleotides, the CDR3 is TGTGCCAGCAGCTTAAGTCAGGGCTCTGGAAACACCATATATTTT.